This is a list of T cell receptor beta chains from one sample in a study of PD-L1 blockade in urothelial cancer. TCRdb keeps only in-frame clones here, not all; method: immunoSEQ multiplex PCR. This sample has tens of thousands of clones, with nearly 90% found just once. Sequencing used PBMCs, obtained around atezolizumab (anti-PD-L1) treatment. The receptor set was obtained from a man aged 60-69 years with urothelial cancer. CDR3s include the opening cysteine and the closing phenylalanine or tryptophan.

v_call: TRBV4-1
j_call: TRBJ1-3
cdr3_aa: CASSQGGRGLRNTIYF

v_call: TRBV5-1
j_call: TRBJ2-1
cdr3_aa: CASSLAPGQGADEQFF

v_call: TRBV7-3
j_call: TRBJ1-1
cdr3_aa: CATSPGVNTEAFF

v_call: TRBV19
j_call: TRBJ2-2
cdr3_aa: CASSSVLNTGELFF

v_call: TRBV5-8
j_call: TRBJ2-1
cdr3_aa: CASSRGRRELNEQFF

v_call: TRBV7-8
j_call: TRBJ2-3
cdr3_aa: CASSKGSDSGRVYF

v_call: TRBV27
j_call: TRBJ2-7
cdr3_aa: CASSLGTGTGYEQYF

v_call: TRBV7-6
j_call: TRBJ1-1
cdr3_aa: CASSLAGTGFTEAFF

v_call: TRBV5-5
j_call: TRBJ2-7
cdr3_aa: CASSPRVYEQYF

v_call: TRBV29-1
j_call: TRBJ2-7
cdr3_aa: CSVEGLAGGPSSYEQYF

v_call: TRBV4-1
j_call: TRBJ2-7
cdr3_aa: CASSQDPGWSYEQYF

v_call: TRBV2
j_call: TRBJ2-3
cdr3_aa: CAGGLSSDTQYF

v_call: TRBV6-5
j_call: TRBJ2-7
cdr3_aa: CASSEQGSYEQYF

v_call: TRBV18
j_call: TRBJ2-3
cdr3_aa: CASSLGLAGVSDTQYF

v_call: TRBV4-3
j_call: TRBJ2-3
cdr3_aa: CASSPGLAGGAGTQYF

v_call: TRBV2
j_call: TRBJ2-5
cdr3_aa: CASIYEASGRGTQYF

v_call: TRBV30
j_call: TRBJ2-4
cdr3_aa: CAWSPRDYTTLVKIQYF

v_call: TRBV5-6
j_call: TRBJ2-7
cdr3_aa: CASSWGDEQYF